Each of the 5 T cell receptor beta chains below was sequenced from the same sample in a study of monozygotic twins with inflammatory bowel disease. TCRdb re-called the 5' RACE reads; one entry per CDR3 protein, DNA not given. Its table records roughly 160,000 distinct CDR3 sequences. The sequenced sample was blood. The source is a human donor with ulcerative colitis or Crohn's disease, or a healthy co-twin of an affected twin (not recorded which).

V usage is TRBV2 and J usage is TRBJ2-7; TCRdb lists TRBD1, though no DNA is available to test this call. CDR1 is SNHLY, CDR2 FYNNEI, per germline. The CDR3 loop spans 15 amino acids. CDR3 residues: CASRLPGQGTYEQYF.

CDR3 loop: CASSVAGDRGHQPQHF. The V gene is TRBV9, the J gene TRBJ1-5; TCRdb gives TRBD1 as the D gene, but with no DNA this cannot be confirmed. The CDR3 runs 16 residues. CDR1 is SGDLS and CDR2 is YYNGEE in the germline V gene.

This rearrangement joins TRBV29-1 to TRBJ2-4; TCRdb names TRBD1, which stays unverified in the absence of DNA. Germline V gives CDR1 SQVTM, CDR2 ANQGSEA. This CDR3 is built from 16 residues. CDR3 loop: CSVGGDRGDFKNIQYF.

This chain links TRBV20-1 with TRBJ2-3. The CDR3 consists of 13 residues. Germline CDR1 is DFQATT and CDR2 is SNEGSKA (reference sequence). Here the CDR3 reads CSARDQNSREQYF.

CDR3: CSARRSGTLNQPQHF. The chain carries TRBV20-1 and TRBJ1-5; with no DNA, the TCRdb D assignment of TRBD1 cannot be verified. Germline lookup yields CDR1 DFQATT and CDR2 SNEGSKA (reference sequence). The CDR3 loop spans 15 amino acids.